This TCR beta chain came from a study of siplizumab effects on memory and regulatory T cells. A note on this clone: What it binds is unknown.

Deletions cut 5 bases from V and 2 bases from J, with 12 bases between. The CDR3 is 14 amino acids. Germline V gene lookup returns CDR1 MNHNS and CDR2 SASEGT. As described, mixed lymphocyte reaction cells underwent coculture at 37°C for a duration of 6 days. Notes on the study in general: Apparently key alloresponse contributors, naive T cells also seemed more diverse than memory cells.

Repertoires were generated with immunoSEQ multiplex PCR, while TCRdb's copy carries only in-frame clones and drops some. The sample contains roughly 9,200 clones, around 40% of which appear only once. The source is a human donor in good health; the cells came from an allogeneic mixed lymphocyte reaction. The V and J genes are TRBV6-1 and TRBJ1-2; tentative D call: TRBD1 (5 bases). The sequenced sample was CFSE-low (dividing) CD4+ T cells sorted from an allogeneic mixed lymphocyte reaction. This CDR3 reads CASSWGDSNYGYTF. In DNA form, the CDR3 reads TGTGCCAGCAGTTGGGGCGACAGCAACTATGGCTACACCTTC.